The source of this TCR beta chain is a study of post-analysis software for immune sequencing data. Study at large: The courses of disease that were included comprised relapsing-remitting, secondary progressive and progressive-relapsing multiple sclerosis. Study conclusions and caveats: The F measure placed samples prepared in the same batch into strongly shared clusters. In multiple sclerosis, normalized Chao1 diversity was significantly below that of controls. With TRBV5-6, TRBV5-1 and TRBV20-1 included, several TRBV segments were more frequent in patients than in controls.

Notes on this clonotype: Its matching antigen is unknown.

Unique molecular identifiers were carried by the TCR beta cDNA libraries. TCRdb reprocessed the PCR reads with MiXCR, giving one entry per CDR3 protein. The profile covers fewer than 850,000 distinct CDR3 sequences, with 25% to 30% appearing a single time and about 0.5% taken by the ten largest. Trimming left V 5 bases short and J 1 base short, with 8 bases between. This CDR3 contains 14 residues. Germline CDR1 and CDR2: SEHNR and FQNEAQ (reference sequence). V and J are TRBV7-9 and TRBJ2-2; D remains unclear. Sequenced material: blood. This sequence originates from a girl aged 10 to 17 with multiple sclerosis. CDR3 loop: CASSLPRNTGELFF. The DNA of the CDR3 is TGTGCCAGCAGCCTCCCCAGGAACACCGGGGAGCTGTTTTTT.